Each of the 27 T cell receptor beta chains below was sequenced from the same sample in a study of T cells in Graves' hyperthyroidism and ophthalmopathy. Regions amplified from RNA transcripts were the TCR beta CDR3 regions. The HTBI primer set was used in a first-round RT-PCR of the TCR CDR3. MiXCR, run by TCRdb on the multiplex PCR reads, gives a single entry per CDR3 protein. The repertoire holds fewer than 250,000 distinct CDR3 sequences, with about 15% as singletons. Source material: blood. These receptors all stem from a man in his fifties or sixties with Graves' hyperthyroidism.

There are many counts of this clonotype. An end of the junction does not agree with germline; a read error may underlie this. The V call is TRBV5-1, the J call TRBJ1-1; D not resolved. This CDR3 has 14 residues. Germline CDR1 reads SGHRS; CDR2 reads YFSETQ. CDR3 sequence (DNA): TGTGCCAGCAGCTTAGAGGGATTGAACACTGAAGCTTTCTTT. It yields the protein CASSLEGLNTEAFF.

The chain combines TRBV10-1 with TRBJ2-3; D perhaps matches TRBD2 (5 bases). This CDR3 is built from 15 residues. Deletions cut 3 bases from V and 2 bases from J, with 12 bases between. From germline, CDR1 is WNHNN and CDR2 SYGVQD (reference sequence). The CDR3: CASSDGSGVTDTQYF. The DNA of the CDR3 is TGCGCCAGCAGTGACGGGTCCGGGGTCACAGATACGCAGTATTTT.

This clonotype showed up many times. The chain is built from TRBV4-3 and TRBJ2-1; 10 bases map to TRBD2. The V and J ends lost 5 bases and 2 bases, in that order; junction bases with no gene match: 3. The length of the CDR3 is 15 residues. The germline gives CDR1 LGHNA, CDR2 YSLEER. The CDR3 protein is CASSLSGRAYNEQFF. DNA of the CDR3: TGCGCCAGCAGCTTAAGCGGGAGGGCCTACAATGAGCAGTTCTTC.

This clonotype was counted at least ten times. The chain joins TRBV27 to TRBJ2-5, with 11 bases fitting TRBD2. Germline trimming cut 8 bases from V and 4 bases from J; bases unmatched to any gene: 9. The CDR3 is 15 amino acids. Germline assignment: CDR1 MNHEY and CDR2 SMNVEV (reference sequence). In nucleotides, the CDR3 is TGTGCCAGCGCCGATAGCGGGAGGGCCCTAGAGACCCAGTACTTC. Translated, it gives CASADSGRALETQYF.

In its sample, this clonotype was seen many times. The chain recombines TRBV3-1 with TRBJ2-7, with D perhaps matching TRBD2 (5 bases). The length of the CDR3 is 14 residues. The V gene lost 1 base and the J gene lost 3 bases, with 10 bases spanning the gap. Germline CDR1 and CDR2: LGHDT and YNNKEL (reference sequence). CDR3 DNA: TGTGCCAGCAGCCAAGGTCTGGGGAGCTACGAGCAGTACTTC. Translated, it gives CASSQGLGSYEQYF.

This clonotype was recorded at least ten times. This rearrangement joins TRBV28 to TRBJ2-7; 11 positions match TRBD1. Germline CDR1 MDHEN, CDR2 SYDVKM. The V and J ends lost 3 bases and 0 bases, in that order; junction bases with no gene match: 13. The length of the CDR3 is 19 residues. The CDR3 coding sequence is TGTGCCAGCAGTTTTTGGGGACAGGGGGACCCAATATACTCCTACGAGCAGTACTTC. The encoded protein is CASSFWGQGDPIYSYEQYF.

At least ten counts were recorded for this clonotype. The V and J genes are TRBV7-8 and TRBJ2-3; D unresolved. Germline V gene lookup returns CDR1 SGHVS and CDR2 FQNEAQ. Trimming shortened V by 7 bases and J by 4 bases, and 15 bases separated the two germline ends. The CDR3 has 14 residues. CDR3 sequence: CASTVDPRADTQYF. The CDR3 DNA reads TGTGCCAGCACCGTAGACCCCCGGGCAGATACGCAGTATTTT.

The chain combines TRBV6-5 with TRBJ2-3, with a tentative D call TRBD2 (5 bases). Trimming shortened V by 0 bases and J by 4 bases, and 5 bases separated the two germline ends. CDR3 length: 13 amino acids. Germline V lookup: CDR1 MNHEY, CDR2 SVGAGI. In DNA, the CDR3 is TGTGCCAGCAGTTACTCCGGGGCAGATACGCAGTATTTT. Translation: CASSYSGADTQYF.

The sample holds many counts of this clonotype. The CDR3 DNA reads TGTGCCAGCAGTTATCAACCGAGGGACACCGGGGAGCTGTTTTTT. This translates into CASSYQPRDTGELFF. The chain employs TRBV6-5 and TRBJ2-2; tentatively, D is TRBD2 (5 bases). Trimming pared 3 bases from V and 3 bases from J, leaving 11 bases between. This CDR3 is built from 15 residues. The germline gives CDR1 MNHEY, CDR2 SVGAGI.

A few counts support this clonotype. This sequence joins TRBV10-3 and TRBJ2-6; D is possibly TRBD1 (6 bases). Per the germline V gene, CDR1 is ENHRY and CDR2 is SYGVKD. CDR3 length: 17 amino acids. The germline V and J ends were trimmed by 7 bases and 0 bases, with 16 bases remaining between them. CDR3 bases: TGTGCCATCAATATACAGGGTCCGAACTCTGGGGCCAACGTCCTGACTTTC. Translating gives CAINIQGPNSGANVLTF.

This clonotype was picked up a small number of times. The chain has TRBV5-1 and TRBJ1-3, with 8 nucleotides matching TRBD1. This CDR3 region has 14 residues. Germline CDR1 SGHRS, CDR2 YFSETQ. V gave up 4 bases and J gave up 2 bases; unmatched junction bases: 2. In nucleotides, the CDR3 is TGCGCCAGCAGCATGGGACAGGCTGGAAACACCATATATTTT. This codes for CASSMGQAGNTIYF.

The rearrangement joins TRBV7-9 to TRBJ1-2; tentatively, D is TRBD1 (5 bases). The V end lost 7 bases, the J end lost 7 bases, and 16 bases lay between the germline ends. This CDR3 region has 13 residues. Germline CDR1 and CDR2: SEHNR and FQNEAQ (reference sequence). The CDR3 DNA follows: TGTGCCAGCACCGCGATGCCAGGGCTTGGCTACACCTTC. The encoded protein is CASTAMPGLGYTF.

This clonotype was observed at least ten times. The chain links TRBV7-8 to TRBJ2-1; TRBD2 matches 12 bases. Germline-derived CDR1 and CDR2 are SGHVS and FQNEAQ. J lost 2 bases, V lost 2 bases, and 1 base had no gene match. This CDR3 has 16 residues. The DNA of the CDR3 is TGTGCCAGCAGCTTACTAGCGGGAGGGACCTACAATGAGCAGTTCTTC. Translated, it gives CASSLLAGGTYNEQFF.

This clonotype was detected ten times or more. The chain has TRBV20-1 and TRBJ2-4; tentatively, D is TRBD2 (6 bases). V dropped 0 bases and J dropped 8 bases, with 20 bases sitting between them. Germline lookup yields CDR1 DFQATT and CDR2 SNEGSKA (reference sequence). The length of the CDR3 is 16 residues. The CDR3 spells CSARDKTRGGLDIQYF. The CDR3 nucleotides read TGCAGTGCTAGAGATAAGACGAGGGGAGGTTTAGACATTCAGTACTTC.

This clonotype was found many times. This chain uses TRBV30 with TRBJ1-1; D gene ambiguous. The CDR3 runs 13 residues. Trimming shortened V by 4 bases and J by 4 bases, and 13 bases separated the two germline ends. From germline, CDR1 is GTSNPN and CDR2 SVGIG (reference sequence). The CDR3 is CAWTPGFRTEAFF. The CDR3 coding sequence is TGTGCCTGGACTCCGGGGTTTCGCACTGAAGCTTTCTTT.

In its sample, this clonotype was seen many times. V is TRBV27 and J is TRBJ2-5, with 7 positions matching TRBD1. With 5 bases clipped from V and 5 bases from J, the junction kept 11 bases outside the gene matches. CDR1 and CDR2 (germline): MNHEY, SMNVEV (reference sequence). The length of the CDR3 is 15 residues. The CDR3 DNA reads TGTGCCAGCAGTGTAAAGGGACAGCCCGTTGAGACCCAGTACTTC. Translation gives CASSVKGQPVETQYF.

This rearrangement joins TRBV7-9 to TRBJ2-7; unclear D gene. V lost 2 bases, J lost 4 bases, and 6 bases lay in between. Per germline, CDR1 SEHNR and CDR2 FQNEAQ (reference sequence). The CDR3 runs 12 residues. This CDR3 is CASSLKGYEQYF. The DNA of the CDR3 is TGTGCCAGCAGCTTAAAGGGTTACGAGCAGTACTTC.

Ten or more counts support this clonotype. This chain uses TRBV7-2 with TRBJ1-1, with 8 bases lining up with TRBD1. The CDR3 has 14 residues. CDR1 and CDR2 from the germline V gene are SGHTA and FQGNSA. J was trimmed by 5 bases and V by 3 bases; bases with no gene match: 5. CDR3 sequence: CASSFRQGKTEAFF. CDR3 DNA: TGTGCCAGCAGCTTCCGACAGGGGAAGACTGAAGCTTTCTTT.

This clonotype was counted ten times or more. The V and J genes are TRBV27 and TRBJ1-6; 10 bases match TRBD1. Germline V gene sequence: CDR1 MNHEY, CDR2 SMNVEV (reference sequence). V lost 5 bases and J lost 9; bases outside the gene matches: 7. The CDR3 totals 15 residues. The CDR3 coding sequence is TGTGCCAGCAGTCGACGGACAGGGGGGAGTTCACCCCTCCACTTT. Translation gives CASSRRTGGSSPLHF.

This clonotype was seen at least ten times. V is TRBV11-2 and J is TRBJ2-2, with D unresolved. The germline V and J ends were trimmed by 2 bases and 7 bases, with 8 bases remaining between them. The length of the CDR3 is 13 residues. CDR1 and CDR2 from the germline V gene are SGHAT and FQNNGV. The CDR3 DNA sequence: TGTGCCAGCAGCTTACAGGAAAACGGGGAGCTGTTTTTT. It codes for CASSLQENGELFF. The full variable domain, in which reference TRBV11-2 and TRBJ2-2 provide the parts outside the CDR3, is EAGVAQSPRYKIIEKRQSVAFWCNPISGHATLYWYQQILGQGPKLLIQFQNNGVVDDSQLPKDRFSAERLKGVDSTLKIQPAKLEDSAVYLCASSLQENGELFFGEGSRLTVL.

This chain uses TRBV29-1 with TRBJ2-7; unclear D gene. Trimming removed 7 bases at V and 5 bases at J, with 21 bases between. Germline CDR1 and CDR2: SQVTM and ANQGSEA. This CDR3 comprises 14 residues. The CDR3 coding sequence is TGCAGCGCAACTACTCTAATTGGCATCCACGAGCAGTACTTC. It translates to CSATTLIGIHEQYF.

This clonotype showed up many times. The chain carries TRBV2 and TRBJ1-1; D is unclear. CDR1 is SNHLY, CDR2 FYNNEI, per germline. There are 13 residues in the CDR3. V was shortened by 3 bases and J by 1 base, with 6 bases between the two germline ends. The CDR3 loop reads CASSDGRNTEAFF. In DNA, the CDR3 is TGTGCCAGCAGTGATGGCAGGAACACTGAAGCTTTCTTT.

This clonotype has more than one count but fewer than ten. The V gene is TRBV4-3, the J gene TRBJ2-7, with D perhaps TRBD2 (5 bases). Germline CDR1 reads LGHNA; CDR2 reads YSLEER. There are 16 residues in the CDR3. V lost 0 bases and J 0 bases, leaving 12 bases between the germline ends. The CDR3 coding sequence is TGCGCCAGCAGCCAAGACGAGGACTCGGTCTCCTACGAGCAGTACTTC. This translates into CASSQDEDSVSYEQYF.

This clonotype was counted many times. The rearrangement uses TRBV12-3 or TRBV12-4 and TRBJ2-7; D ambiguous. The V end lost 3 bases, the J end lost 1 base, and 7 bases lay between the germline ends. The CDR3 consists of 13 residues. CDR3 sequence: CASSFYRSYEQYF. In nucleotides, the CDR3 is TGTGCCAGCAGTTTTTACAGATCCTACGAGCAGTACTTC.

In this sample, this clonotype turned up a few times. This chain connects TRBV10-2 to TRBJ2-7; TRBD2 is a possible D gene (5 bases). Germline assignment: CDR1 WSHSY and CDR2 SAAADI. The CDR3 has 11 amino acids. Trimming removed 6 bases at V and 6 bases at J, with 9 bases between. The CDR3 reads CASSDSVEQYF. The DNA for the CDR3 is TGCGCCAGCAGCGATAGCGTCGAGCAGTACTTC.

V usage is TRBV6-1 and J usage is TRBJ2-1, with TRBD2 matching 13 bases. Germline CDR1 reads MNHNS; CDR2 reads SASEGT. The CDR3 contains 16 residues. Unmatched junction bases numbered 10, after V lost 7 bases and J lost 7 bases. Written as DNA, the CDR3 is TGTGCCAGCATCAATGGGGGACTAGCGGGGACTAATGAGCAGTTCTTC. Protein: CASINGGLAGTNEQFF.

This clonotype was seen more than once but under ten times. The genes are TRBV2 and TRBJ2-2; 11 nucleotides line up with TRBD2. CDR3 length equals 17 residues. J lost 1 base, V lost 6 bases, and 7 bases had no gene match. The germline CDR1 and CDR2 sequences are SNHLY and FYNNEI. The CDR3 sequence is CASRATSGRQNTGELFF. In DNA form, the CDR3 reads TGTGCCAGCAGAGCTACTAGCGGGAGACAGAACACCGGGGAGCTGTTTTTT.